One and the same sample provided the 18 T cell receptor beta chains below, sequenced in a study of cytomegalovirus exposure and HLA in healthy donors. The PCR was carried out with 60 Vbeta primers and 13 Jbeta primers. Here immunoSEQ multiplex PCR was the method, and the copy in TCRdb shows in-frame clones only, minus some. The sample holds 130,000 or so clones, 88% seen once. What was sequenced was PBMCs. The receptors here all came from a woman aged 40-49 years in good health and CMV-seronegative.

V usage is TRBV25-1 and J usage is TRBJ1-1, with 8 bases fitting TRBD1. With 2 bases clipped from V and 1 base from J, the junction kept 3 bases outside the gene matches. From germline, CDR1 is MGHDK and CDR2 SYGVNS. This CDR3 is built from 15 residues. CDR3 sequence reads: CASSEEGTGNTEAFF. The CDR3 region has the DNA TGTGCCAGCAGTGAAGAGGGGACAGGGAACACTGAAGCTTTCTTT.

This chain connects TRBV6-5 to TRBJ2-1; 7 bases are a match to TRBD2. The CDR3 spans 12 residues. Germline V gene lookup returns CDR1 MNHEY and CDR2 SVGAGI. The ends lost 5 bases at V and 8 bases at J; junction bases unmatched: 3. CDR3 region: CASSRDYDEQFF. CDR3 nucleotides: TGTGCCAGCAGTAGGGACTATGATGAGCAGTTCTTC.

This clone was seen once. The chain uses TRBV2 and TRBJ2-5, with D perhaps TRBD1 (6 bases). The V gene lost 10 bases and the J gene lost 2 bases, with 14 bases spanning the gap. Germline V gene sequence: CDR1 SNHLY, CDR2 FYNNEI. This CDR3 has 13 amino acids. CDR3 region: CATREDRQETQYF. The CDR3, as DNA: TGTGCCACTAGAGAGGACAGACAAGAGACCCAGTACTTC.

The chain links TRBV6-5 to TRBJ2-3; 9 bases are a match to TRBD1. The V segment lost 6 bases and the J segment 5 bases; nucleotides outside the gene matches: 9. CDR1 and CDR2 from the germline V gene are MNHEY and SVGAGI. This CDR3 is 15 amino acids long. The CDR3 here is CASSDRDRAQDTQYF. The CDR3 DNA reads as TGTGCCAGCAGCGACCGGGACAGGGCACAAGATACGCAGTATTTT.

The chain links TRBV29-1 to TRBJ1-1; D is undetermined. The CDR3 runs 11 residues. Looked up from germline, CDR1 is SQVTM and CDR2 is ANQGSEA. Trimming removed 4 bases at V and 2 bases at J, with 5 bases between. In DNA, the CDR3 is TGCAGCGTTGGTCCTAACACTGAAGCTTTCTTT. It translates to CSVGPNTEAFF.

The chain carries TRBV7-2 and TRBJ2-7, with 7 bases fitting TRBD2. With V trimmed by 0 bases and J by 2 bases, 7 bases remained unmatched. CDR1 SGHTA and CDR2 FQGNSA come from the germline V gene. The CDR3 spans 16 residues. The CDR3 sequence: CASSLAAGLAPYEQYF. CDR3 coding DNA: TGTGCCAGCAGCTTAGCAGCGGGACTGGCCCCCTACGAGCAGTACTTC.

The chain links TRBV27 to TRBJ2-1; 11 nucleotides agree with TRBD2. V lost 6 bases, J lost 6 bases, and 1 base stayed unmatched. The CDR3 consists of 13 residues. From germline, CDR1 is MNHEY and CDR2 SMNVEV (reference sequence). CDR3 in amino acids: CASRLAGVNEQFF. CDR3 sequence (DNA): TGTGCCAGCAGACTAGCGGGAGTCAATGAGCAGTTCTTC.

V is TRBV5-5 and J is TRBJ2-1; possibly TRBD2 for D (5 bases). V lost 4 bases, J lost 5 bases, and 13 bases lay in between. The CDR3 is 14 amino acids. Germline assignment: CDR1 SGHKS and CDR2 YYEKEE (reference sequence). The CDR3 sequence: CASSPSGTHNEQFF. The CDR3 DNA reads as TGTGCCAGCAGCCCAAGCGGTACCCACAATGAGCAGTTCTTC.

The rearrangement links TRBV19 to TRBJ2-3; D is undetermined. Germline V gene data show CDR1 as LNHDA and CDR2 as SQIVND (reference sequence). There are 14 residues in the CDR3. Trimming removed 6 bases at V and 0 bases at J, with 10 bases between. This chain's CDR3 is CASSPGFSTDTQYF. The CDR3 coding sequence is TGTGCCAGTAGCCCGGGTTTTAGCACAGATACGCAGTATTTT.

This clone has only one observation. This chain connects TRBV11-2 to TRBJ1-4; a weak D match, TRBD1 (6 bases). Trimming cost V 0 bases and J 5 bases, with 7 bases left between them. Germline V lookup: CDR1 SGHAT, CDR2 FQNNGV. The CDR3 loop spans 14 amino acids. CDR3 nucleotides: TGTGCCAGCAGCTTAGATAGGGGGAATGAAAAACTGTTTTTT. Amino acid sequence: CASSLDRGNEKLFF.

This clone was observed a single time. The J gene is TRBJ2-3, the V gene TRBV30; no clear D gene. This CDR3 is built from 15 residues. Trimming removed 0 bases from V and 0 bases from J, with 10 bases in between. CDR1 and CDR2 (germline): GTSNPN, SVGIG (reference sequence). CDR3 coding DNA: TGTGCCTGGAGTGTACTGAAAGCTAGCACAGATACGCAGTATTTT. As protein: CAWSVLKASTDTQYF. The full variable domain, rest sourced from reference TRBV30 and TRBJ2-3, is SQTIHQWPATLVQPVGSPLSLECTVEGTSNPNLYWYRQAAGRGLQLLFYSVGIGQISSEVPQNLSASRPQDRQFILSSKKLLLSDSGFYLCAWSVLKASTDTQYFGPGTRLTVL.

The CDR3 region is CASREIAGREQFF. The CDR3 nucleotides are TGCGCCAGCAGGGAGATTGCCGGTCGTGAGCAGTTCTTC. The genes are TRBV5-1 and TRBJ2-1; the D is unclear. Germline V gene lookup returns CDR1 SGHRS and CDR2 YFSETQ. The ends were cut back, 5 bases at V and 9 bases at J, with 15 bases in the middle. The CDR3 length is 13 residues.

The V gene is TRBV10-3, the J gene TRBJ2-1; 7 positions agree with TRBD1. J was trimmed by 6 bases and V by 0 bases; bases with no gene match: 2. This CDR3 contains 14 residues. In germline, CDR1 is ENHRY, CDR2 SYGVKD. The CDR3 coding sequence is TGTGCCATCAGTGAGTCCTACAGGGGCAATGAGCAGTTCTTC. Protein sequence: CAISESYRGNEQFF.

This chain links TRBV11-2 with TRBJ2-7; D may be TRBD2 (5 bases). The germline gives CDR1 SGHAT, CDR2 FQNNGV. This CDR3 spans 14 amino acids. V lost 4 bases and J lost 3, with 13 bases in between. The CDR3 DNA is TGTGCCAGCAGCTGGCTGAGGGCAGACTACGAGCAGTACTTC. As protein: CASSWLRADYEQYF.

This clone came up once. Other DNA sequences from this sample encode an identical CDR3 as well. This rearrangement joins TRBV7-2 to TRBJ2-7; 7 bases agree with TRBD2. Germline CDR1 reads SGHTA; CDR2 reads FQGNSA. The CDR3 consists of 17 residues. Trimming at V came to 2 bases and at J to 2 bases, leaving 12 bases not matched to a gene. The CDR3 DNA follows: TGTGCCAGCAGCTTATTCAGTACGGGAGGCTCACCCTACGAGCAGTACTTC. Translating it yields CASSLFSTGGSPYEQYF.

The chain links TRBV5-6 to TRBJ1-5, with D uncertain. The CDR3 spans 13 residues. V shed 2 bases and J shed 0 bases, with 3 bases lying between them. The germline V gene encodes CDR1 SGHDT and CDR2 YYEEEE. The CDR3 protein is CASSFNSNQPQHF. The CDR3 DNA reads TGTGCCAGCAGCTTTAATAGCAATCAGCCCCAGCATTTT.

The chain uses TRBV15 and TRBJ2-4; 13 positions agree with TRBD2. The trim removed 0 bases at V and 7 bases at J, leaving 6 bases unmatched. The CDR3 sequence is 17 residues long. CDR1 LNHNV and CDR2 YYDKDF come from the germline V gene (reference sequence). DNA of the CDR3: TGTGCCACCAGCAGAGAAACTAGCGGGAGGGCCGTGAACATTCAGTACTTC. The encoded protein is CATSRETSGRAVNIQYF. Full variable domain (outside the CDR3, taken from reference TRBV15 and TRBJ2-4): DAMVIQNPRYQVTQFGKPVTLSCSQTLNHNVMYWYQQKSSQAPKLLFHYYDKDFNNEADTPDNFQSRRPNTSFCFLDIRSPGLGDTAMYLCATSRETSGRAVNIQYFGAGTRLSVL.

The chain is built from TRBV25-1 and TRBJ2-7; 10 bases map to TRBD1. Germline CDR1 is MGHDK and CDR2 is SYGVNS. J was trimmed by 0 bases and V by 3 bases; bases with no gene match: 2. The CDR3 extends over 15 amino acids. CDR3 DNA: TGTGCCAGCAGTGAGGGACAGGGGATCTCCTACGAGCAGTACTTC. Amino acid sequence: CASSEGQGISYEQYF.